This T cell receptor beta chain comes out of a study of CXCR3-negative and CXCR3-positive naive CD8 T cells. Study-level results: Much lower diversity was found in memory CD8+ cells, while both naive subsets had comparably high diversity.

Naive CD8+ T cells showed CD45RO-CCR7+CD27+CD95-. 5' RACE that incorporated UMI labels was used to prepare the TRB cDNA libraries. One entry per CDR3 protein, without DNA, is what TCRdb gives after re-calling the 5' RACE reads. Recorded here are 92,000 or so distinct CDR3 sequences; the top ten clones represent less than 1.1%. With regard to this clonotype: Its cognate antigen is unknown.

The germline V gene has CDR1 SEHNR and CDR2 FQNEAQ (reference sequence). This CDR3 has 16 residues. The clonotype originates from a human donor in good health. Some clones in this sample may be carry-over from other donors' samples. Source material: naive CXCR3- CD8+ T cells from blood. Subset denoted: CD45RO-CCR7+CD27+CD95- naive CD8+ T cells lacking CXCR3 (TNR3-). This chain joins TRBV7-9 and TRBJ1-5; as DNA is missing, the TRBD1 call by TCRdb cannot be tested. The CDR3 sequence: CASSPGTGEGSQPQHF.